This entry lists 10 T cell receptor beta chains sequenced from one sample in a study of blood T cell repertoires in COVID-19. Sequencing used immunoSEQ multiplex PCR; TCRdb keeps in-frame clones, though not all of them. The sample holds 350,000 or so clones, more than 70% seen once. Material: PBMCs or T cells enriched from blood (not recorded which). The receptors derive from a young woman who had been exposed to COVID-19.

V and J are TRBV27 and TRBJ1-2; 7 bases match TRBD1. V trimming: 9 bases; J trimming: 8 bases; junction bases outside the gene matches: 9. Germline V CDR1 and CDR2: MNHEY, SMNVEV (reference sequence). The length of the CDR3 is 12 residues. The CDR3 reads CASEGASGGYTF. CDR3 nucleotide sequence: TGTGCCAGTGAGGGGGCTTCAGGAGGCTACACCTTC.

This clone was observed a few times. The V call is TRBV30, the J call TRBJ1-5; D is perhaps TRBD1 (5 bases). This CDR3 spans 13 amino acids. V dropped 5 bases and J dropped 4 bases, with 12 bases sitting between them. The germline gives CDR1 GTSNPN, CDR2 SVGIG (reference sequence). CDR3 in DNA: TGTGCCTGGGCGACAGATCTAAATCAGCCCCAGCATTTT. It encodes CAWATDLNQPQHF.

The genes are TRBV7-3 and TRBJ2-1, with unresolved D. The CDR3 runs to 13 residues. V was trimmed by 1 base and J by 7 bases, leaving 8 bases between them. CDR1 is SGHTA and CDR2 is FQGTGA in the germline V gene. CDR3 region: CASSLRPGNEQFF. In nucleotides, the CDR3 is TGTGCCAGCAGCTTAAGGCCCGGGAATGAGCAGTTCTTC.

This clone came up a few times. The J gene is TRBJ1-5, the V gene TRBV30; D may be TRBD1 (5 bases). CDR3 size: 15 residues. Germline V CDR1 and CDR2: GTSNPN, SVGIG (reference sequence). Trimming cost V 2 bases and J 0 bases, with 11 bases left between them. The CDR3 spells CAWSRADSSNQPQHF. The CDR3 DNA is TGTGCCTGGAGTCGGGCCGACAGTAGCAATCAGCCCCAGCATTTT.

The chain couples TRBV24-1 to TRBJ2-7, with 9 positions matching TRBD1. V lost 4 bases to trimming and J lost 9 bases; unmatched junction nucleotides: 12. The CDR3 loop spans 15 amino acids. CDR1 and CDR2 from the germline V gene are KGHDR and SFDVKD. The CDR3 protein is CATSEGGTGILGQYF. The DNA of the CDR3 is TGTGCCACCAGTGAAGGCGGGACAGGGATTTTAGGGCAGTACTTC.

V is TRBV18 and J is TRBJ2-1; tentatively, D is TRBD1 (5 bases). Trimming stripped 3 bases from V and 14 bases from J, with 20 bases between. Germline V gene lookup returns CDR1 KGHSH and CDR2 LQKENI. This CDR3 region has 14 residues. The chain's CDR3 is CASSPGSGWKEKFF. DNA of the CDR3: TGTGCCAGCTCACCCGGGTCAGGGTGGAAGGAAAAGTTCTTC.

This chain uses TRBV25-1 with TRBJ2-7; 8 bases line up with TRBD1. Losses at the gene ends were 6 bases for V and 3 bases for J; bases not matched to a gene: 1. Germline lookup yields CDR1 MGHDK and CDR2 SYGVNS. This CDR3 is built from 12 residues. The CDR3 DNA reads as TGTGCCAGCAGCGACAGGGGCTACGAGCAGTACTTC. As protein: CASSDRGYEQYF.

The sample holds one count of this clone. The chain recombines TRBV3-1 (or the pseudogene TRBV3-2) with TRBJ1-4; 7 bases align to TRBD1. This CDR3 comprises 15 residues. Germline trimming cut 4 bases from V and 5 bases from J; bases unmatched to any gene: 7. Germline CDR1 reads LGHDT; CDR2 reads YNNKEL (reference sequence). CDR3 coding DNA: TGTGCCAGCAGCCCTTCCGGGACAGAGAATGAAAAACTGTTTTTT. Amino acid sequence: CASSPSGTENEKLFF.

This clone was observed once. The chain uses TRBV7-9 and TRBJ2-7; 7 bases align to TRBD1. Per the germline V gene, CDR1 is SEHNR and CDR2 is FQNEAQ (reference sequence). V shed 5 bases and J 2 bases; nucleotides not matched to a gene: 12. The CDR3 is 16 residues long. CDR3 in amino acids: CASSLSITGATYEQYF. CDR3 coding DNA: TGTGCCAGCAGCCTTAGCATAACAGGGGCCACCTACGAGCAGTACTTC.

The chain employs TRBV28 and TRBJ1-2; D may be TRBD1 (5 bases). Trimming took off 4 bases at V and 2 bases at J, with 17 bases between the two ends. Per the germline V gene, CDR1 is MDHEN and CDR2 is SYDVKM. This CDR3 has 16 residues. Written as DNA, the CDR3 is TGTGCCAGCAGTTCACCCTCCGACAGCTCCAACTATGGCTACACCTTC. It codes for CASSSPSDSSNYGYTF.